These T cell receptor beta chains were read from a single sample in a study of blood T cell repertoires in COVID-19. Sequencing used immunoSEQ multiplex PCR; TCRdb keeps in-frame clones, though not all of them. The sample shows roughly 320,000 clones, around 87% of them seen only once. The source material was peripheral blood. The receptors here all came from a man aged 70-80 years with acute or convalescent COVID-19. The CDR3 runs from the conserved cysteine through the conserved F or W. The D gene is left open where the match is weak. Clone size is given for some rows only: seen once, a few or many times, or a class if the clone is expanded.

.	TRBV28	TRBJ1-3	TRBD1	TGTGCCAGCAGTACGACCGGGACAGTCCTTCTCTCTGGAAACACCATATATTTT	CASSTTGTVLLSGNTIYF
.	TRBV11-1	TRBJ2-2	TRBD1	TGTGCCAGCAGCTTAGGACAGGGCACCGGGGAGCTGTTTTTT	CASSLGQGTGELFF
.	TRBV6-2/TRBV6-3	TRBJ2-1	.	TGTGCCAGCAGTTACGGCCCGCAAAATGAGCAGTTCTTC	CASSYGPQNEQFF
.	TRBV6-6	TRBJ1-3	.	TGTGCCAGCAGTTACGAGATCTCTGGAAACACCATATATTTT	CASSYEISGNTIYF
.	TRBV4-1	TRBJ1-3	.	TGCGCCAGCAGCCGGGGCAACGGCCCAAACTCTGGAAACACCATATATTTT	CASSRGNGPNSGNTIYF
.	TRBV19	TRBJ2-2	.	TGTGCCACCCGAAACAGGGACCACACCGGGGAGCTGTTTTTT	CATRNRDHTGELFF
once	TRBV6-6	TRBJ2-2	.	TGTGCCAGCAGTCATACAGGTGCCGGGGAGCTGTTTTTT	CASSHTGAGELFF
once	TRBV5-4	TRBJ2-5	.	TGTGCCAGCAGCCCCGGACTAAATGAAGAGACCCAGTACTTC	CASSPGLNEETQYF
.	TRBV6-5	TRBJ1-5	.	TGTGCCAGCAGTTACCGGGGGAGCCAGCCCCAGCATTTT	CASSYRGSQPQHF
.	TRBV24-1	TRBJ2-1	.	TGTGCCACCAGCCAGGGGAACTACAATGAGCAGTTCTTC	CATSQGNYNEQFF
.	TRBV9	TRBJ2-2	TRBD2	TGTGCCAGCAGCGTCCAAGCGGGGGTCCCTCCCGGGGAGCTGTTTTTT	CASSVQAGVPPGELFF
.	TRBV9	TRBJ1-1	TRBD1	TGTGCCAGCAGAGGGGACAGGGGACGGCCCCATTCCCTGAACACTGAAGCTTTCTTT	CASRGDRGRPHSLNTEAFF
once	TRBV5-1	TRBJ2-2	TRBD2	TGCGCCAGCAGCTTTAGCGGGATCACCGGGGAGCTGTTTTTT	CASSFSGITGELFF
.	TRBV18	TRBJ2-7	TRBD1	TGTGCCAGCTCACCTACCCCCGGACAGGGCCACGAGCAGTACTTC	CASSPTPGQGHEQYF
.	TRBV19	TRBJ1-5	.	TGTGCCAGTAGATCCGGGTACAATCAGCCCCAGCATTTT	CASRSGYNQPQHF
.	TRBV4-2	TRBJ2-3	.	TGTGCCAGCAGCCAAGTTGGAGGGGCAGATACGCAGTATTTT	CASSQVGGADTQYF
.	TRBV6-1	TRBJ1-2	.	TGTGCCAGCAGTTCCGCCCAGGGCGACTATGGCTACACCTTC	CASSSAQGDYGYTF
.	TRBV19	TRBJ1-5	TRBD1	TGTGCCAGTAGCTCCGGGACAGGCATAAATCAGCCCCAGCATTTT	CASSSGTGINQPQHF
.	TRBV5-4	TRBJ2-1	.	TGTGCCAGCAGCCCGCGGACCCCCGGGGGTGAGCAGTTCTTC	CASSPRTPGGEQFF
.	TRBV5-8	TRBJ1-2	.	TGTGCCAGCAGCTTACAGGGCGGAGGCTACACCTTC	CASSLQGGGYTF
.	TRBV7-9	TRBJ1-2	.	TGTGCCAGCAGCTCTAGGAGCGGGGCAGCTAACTATGGCTACACCTTC	CASSSRSGAANYGYTF
.	TRBV2	TRBJ2-7	.	TGTGCCAGCAGTGAGAGTGAAGGGGCCGAGCAGTACTTC	CASSESEGAEQYF
.	TRBV18	TRBJ1-1	.	TGTGCCAGCTCAGCGCGGGACACTGAAGCTTTCTTT	CASSARDTEAFF
.	TRBV12-2	TRBJ2-7	.	TGTGCAAGTCACATGGCCCCGACCGGGACATCGAGCGACGAGCAGTACTTC	CASHMAPTGTSSDEQYF
once	TRBV5-8	TRBJ1-1	.	TGTGCCAGCAGCTTGCCAGGGAAAAACACTGAAGCTTTCTTT	CASSLPGKNTEAFF
.	TRBV4-3	TRBJ2-1	.	TGCGCCAGCAGCCAAGATCCGCTGGTCAGGGACAATGAGCAGTTCTTC	CASSQDPLVRDNEQFF
.	TRBV25-1	TRBJ1-1	.	TGTGCCAGCCAGACATCCGCGAACACTGAAGCTTTCTTT	CASQTSANTEAFF
.	TRBV11-2	TRBJ2-1	TRBD2	TGTGCCAGCAGCGGCATCTCGGGGGGTGAGCAGTTCTTC	CASSGISGGEQFF
.	TRBV5-1	TRBJ2-3	.	TGCGCCAGCAGCTTGGGAGCAAGCACAGATACGCAGTATTTT	CASSLGASTDTQYF
.	TRBV14	TRBJ2-1	TRBD2	TGTGCCAGCAGTCCTCTAGCGGGAGACGGTCGCAATGAGCAGTTCTTC	CASSPLAGDGRNEQFF
.	TRBV7-9	TRBJ2-2	.	TGTGCCAGCAGCTTAAAGAGCTACACCGGGGAGCTGTTTTTT	CASSLKSYTGELFF
once	TRBV10-3	TRBJ1-3	TRBD1	TGTGCCATCAGTGAGTCGTCGACAGGGGGCGTTGGAAACACCATATATTTT	CAISESSTGGVGNTIYF
.	TRBV9	TRBJ1-5	.	TGTGCCAGCAGCGGACCGGCAGGGGCTCAGCCCCAGCATTTT	CASSGPAGAQPQHF
.	TRBV3-1/TRBV3-2	TRBJ2-7	TRBD2	TGTGCCAGCAGCCCCCGACTAGCCCAACCCTACGAGCAGTACTTC	CASSPRLAQPYEQYF
.	TRBV30	TRBJ1-1	TRBD1	TGTGCCTGGAGCCTTAAAGGGACAGACACTGAAGCTTTCTTT	CAWSLKGTDTEAFF
.	TRBV4-3	TRBJ2-1	.	TGCGCCAGCAGCCAAGTTTTGGGGGGGGCATACAATGAGCAGTTCTTC	CASSQVLGGAYNEQFF
.	TRBV6-2/TRBV6-3	TRBJ2-3	TRBD2	TGTGCCAGCAGTTTCCCTTCGGGGGGGCTGCCAGATACGCAGTATTTT	CASSFPSGGLPDTQYF
once	TRBV12-3/TRBV12-4	TRBJ2-5	.	TGTGCCAGCAGATCTCAAGAGACCCAGTACTTC	CASRSQETQYF
.	TRBV25-1	TRBJ2-4	TRBD1	TGTGCCAGCAGTTTCTCCGGGACAGGGAAAAACATTCAGTACTTC	CASSFSGTGKNIQYF
.	TRBV6-4	TRBJ2-1	TRBD2	TGTGCCAGCCCACTAGCGGGTGAGGTTTACCACCAGTTCTTC	CASPLAGEVYHQFF
once	TRBV30	TRBJ2-2	TRBD1	TGTGCCTGGGATGGACAGGGAATCGCGAACACCGGGGAGCTGTTTTTT	CAWDGQGIANTGELFF
few	TRBV28	TRBJ1-5	TRBD1	TGTGCCAGCAGAGGAGGACAGGGAGGCAATCAGCCCCAGCATTTT	CASRGGQGGNQPQHF
.	TRBV30	TRBJ2-7	TRBD2	TGTGCCTGGAGTGGCCCGAGCGGGGGGCTGGTGTACGAGCAGTACTTC	CAWSGPSGGLVYEQYF